The rows below give T cell receptor beta chains drawn from one sample of a study of T cells after yellow fever vaccination. TCRdb reprocessed the 5' RACE reads with MiXCR, giving one entry per CDR3 protein. This sample has fewer than 100,000 distinct CDR3 sequences, with 7.5% to 10% found just once. The starting material was CD8+ T cells not binding an NS4B(214-222) dextramer, sorted from PBMCs, obtained approximately 15 days after the first yellow fever vaccination. The receptor source for this set is a man aged 18-30 years who received the YFV17D yellow fever vaccine. Each CDR3 is given with its conserved first and last residue. The order of the fields is D gene, V gene, clone size, J gene, CDR3 protein, CDR3 DNA. A D gene is named only where the DNA matches it firmly. Expanded clones are given a class, and other clones once, few, many or no size at all.

TRBD2	TRBV4-3	few	TRBJ2-1	CASSQGFIGTSGGAHNEQFF	TGCGCCAGCAGCCAAGGGTTTATAGGGACTAGCGGGGGTGCTCACAATGAGCAGTTCTTC
.	TRBV27	few	TRBJ1-1	CASSSRSLNTEAFF	TGTGCCAGCAGTTCCAGGTCCTTGAACACTGAAGCTTTCTTT
.	TRBV29-1	.	TRBJ1-2	CSGGGWHPGGYGYTF	TGCAGCGGTGGGGGGTGGCATCCCGGGGGCTATGGCTACACCTTC
TRBD2	TRBV12-3/TRBV12-4	.	TRBJ2-6	CASSPGGFGANVLTF	TGTGCCAGCAGCCCCGGGGGGTTCGGGGCCAACGTCCTGACTTTC
TRBD1	TRBV5-1	.	TRBJ2-5	CASSLTTGVLGEETQYF	TGCGCCAGCAGCTTGACCACAGGGGTGCTCGGCGAGGAGACCCAGTACTTC
TRBD2	TRBV9	.	TRBJ2-1	CASSPTGGRVEQFF	TGTGCCAGCAGCCCCACGGGGGGGCGGGTTGAGCAGTTCTTC
.	TRBV4-3	.	TRBJ2-3	CASSQVGWDTQYF	TGCGCCAGCAGCCAAGTGGGTTGGGATACGCAGTATTTT
TRBD2	TRBV6-2/TRBV6-3	few	TRBJ2-1	CASGSGGAWNEQFF	TGTGCCAGCGGTAGCGGGGGGGCGTGGAATGAGCAGTTCTTC
.	TRBV20-1	.	TRBJ2-1	CIARDFRESSYNEQFF	TGCATTGCTAGAGATTTTAGGGAGAGCTCCTACAATGAGCAGTTCTTC
TRBD1	TRBV6-5	few	TRBJ1-6	CASSYSTGESYNSPLHF	TGTGCCAGCAGTTACTCGACAGGGGAGTCCTATAATTCACCCCTCCACTTT
TRBD1	TRBV9	.	TRBJ2-5	CASSIRDRERETQYF	TGTGCCAGCAGTATCCGGGACAGGGAACGGGAGACCCAGTACTTC
TRBD1	TRBV25-1	many	TRBJ2-5	CASSTGDSETQYF	TGTGCCAGCAGTACAGGGGATTCAGAGACCCAGTACTTC
TRBD2	TRBV7-2	few	TRBJ2-7	CASSRGLAGAYEQYF	TGTGCCAGCAGCCGGGGACTAGCCGGAGCGTACGAGCAGTACTTC
TRBD2	TRBV7-6	many	TRBJ2-1	CASSSGTSGYNEQFF	TGTGCCAGCAGCTCCGGGACTAGCGGTTACAATGAGCAGTTCTTC
.	TRBV6-5	few	TRBJ1-2	CATHRDGYTF	TGTGCCACACACCGTGATGGCTACACCTTC
.	TRBV6-1	few	TRBJ1-2	CASSAQGTHYGYTF	TGTGCCAGCAGTGCGCAGGGGACCCACTATGGCTACACCTTC
TRBD1	TRBV4-3	few	TRBJ1-1	CASSAGQGFTEAFF	TGCGCCAGCAGCGCGGGACAGGGATTCACTGAAGCTTTCTTT
.	TRBV7-2	.	TRBJ2-7	CASSLRRDGLSYEQYF	TGTGCCAGCAGCTTACGGCGAGACGGACTCTCCTACGAGCAGTACTTC
.	TRBV7-9	.	TRBJ1-1	CASSFGEAFF	TGTGCCAGCAGCTTCGGGGAAGCTTTCTTT
.	TRBV29-1	few	TRBJ2-6	CSVWYDSGANVLTF	TGCAGCGTTTGGTACGACTCTGGGGCCAACGTCCTGACTTTC
TRBD2	TRBV11-2	.	TRBJ2-3	CASSGSRGGTDTQYF	TGTGCCAGCAGCGGGTCGCGGGGGGGCACAGATACGCAGTATTTT
.	TRBV12-3/TRBV12-4	few	TRBJ2-3	CASSSTSSDTQYF	TGTGCCAGCAGTTCTACCTCCTCGGATACGCAGTATTTT
.	TRBV6-1	.	TRBJ2-1	CASSKRDGSYNEQFF	TGTGCCAGCAGTAAACGGGACGGCTCCTACAATGAGCAGTTCTTC
TRBD2	TRBV7-9	.	TRBJ2-7	CASSLARGGGFREQYF	TGTGCCAGCAGCTTAGCGCGGGGCGGGGGGTTTCGCGAGCAGTACTTC
.	TRBV5-1	.	TRBJ2-2	CASSSGQNTGELFF	TGCGCCAGCAGCTCGGGACAGAACACCGGGGAGCTGTTTTTT
.	TRBV11-2	many	TRBJ2-2	CANALAGELFF	TGTGCCAATGCCCTCGCCGGGGAGCTGTTTTTT
.	TRBV2	few	TRBJ1-2	CASKGGPHGYTF	TGTGCCAGCAAAGGGGGGCCCCATGGCTACACCTTC
.	TRBV20-1	.	TRBJ2-7	CSARGQSYEQYF	TGCAGTGCTAGAGGGCAGTCTTACGAGCAGTACTTC
TRBD2	TRBV6-2/TRBV6-3	few	TRBJ2-5	CASSPPGLGETQYF	TGTGCCAGCAGCCCCCCGGGACTAGGGGAGACCCAGTACTTC